Shown below are 23 T cell receptor beta chains from a single sample sequenced in a study of T cells in Graves' hyperthyroidism and ophthalmopathy. TCR beta CDR3 region amplification was performed from RNA transcripts. During a first-round RT-PCR of the TCR CDR3, the HTBI primer set was used. TCRdb called the multiplex PCR reads again in MiXCR, with one record for every CDR3 protein. This table holds 270,000 or so distinct CDR3 sequences, roughly 15% found once. The source material was blood. Source of these receptors: a woman aged 45-59 years with Graves' hyperthyroidism that later progressed to Graves' ophthalmopathy.

Ten or more counts support this clonotype. The chain recombines TRBV12-3 or TRBV12-4 with TRBJ2-2, with 7 nucleotides matching TRBD2. V trimming: 5 bases; J trimming: 4 bases; junction bases outside the gene matches: 16. The CDR3 covers 18 residues. The CDR3 spells CASSRVGWAGVATGELFF. The CDR3 DNA reads TGTGCCAGCAGTCGTGTTGGGTGGGCGGGAGTTGCCACCGGGGAGCTGTTTTTT.

CDR3 bases: TGTGCCATCAGTGACGTTCGGGCAGGGGCTGGACAGCCCCAGCATTTT. It is translated as CAISDVRAGAGQPQHF. J is TRBJ1-5 and V is TRBV10-3, with TRBD1 as a possible D gene (6 bases). The germline CDR1 and CDR2 sequences are ENHRY and SYGVKD. This CDR3 spans 16 amino acids. Trimming took 3 bases from V and 7 from J, leaving 19 bases between them.

The gene calls are TRBV9 and TRBJ2-2; 7 bases agree with TRBD2. The CDR3 consists of 12 residues. The V gene end was trimmed by 4 bases and the J gene end by 9 bases; junction bases not matched to a gene: 3. Germline CDR1 and CDR2: SGDLS and YYNGEE. In DNA, the CDR3 is TGTGCCAGCAGCCCCGGGGGGAGGGAGCTGTTTTTT. Translation gives CASSPGGRELFF.

There are many counts of this clonotype. The chain is built from TRBV2 and TRBJ1-4; TRBD1 is a possible D gene (6 bases). The CDR3 contains 15 residues. The V end was cut by 4 bases, the J end by 6 bases, with 15 bases between. Germline loops: CDR1 SNHLY, CDR2 FYNNEI. CDR3 coding DNA: TGTGCCAGCAGTGCCTTCAGCGGGGGGCATGAAAAACTGTTTTTT. Its translation: CASSAFSGGHEKLFF.

This clonotype was seen ten or more times. This chain joins TRBV20-1 and TRBJ2-7; D might be TRBD1 (6 bases). Deletions cut 4 bases from V and 1 base from J, with 11 bases between. The CDR3 totals 13 residues. The V gene's germline CDR1 is DFQATT and CDR2 SNEGSKA (reference sequence). CDR3 coding DNA: TGCAGTGCTAAGGGGGAGTCGTCCTACGAGCAGTACTTC. Its translation: CSAKGESSYEQYF.

This clonotype was counted many times. The chain employs TRBV7-3 and TRBJ2-1; 10 positions agree with TRBD2. The CDR3 contains 16 residues. J gave up 3 bases and V 5 bases, and 7 bases lay outside the gene matches. Germline V CDR1 and CDR2: SGHTA, FQGTGA. CDR3 in amino acids: CASSNRLAGSYNEQFF. CDR3 DNA: TGTGCCAGCAGCAATCGACTAGCGGGTAGCTACAATGAGCAGTTCTTC.

This clonotype was found many times. This rearrangement joins TRBV18 to TRBJ2-2; unclear D gene. V was clipped by 4 bases and J by 3 bases, with 9 bases between them. Germline CDR1 and CDR2: KGHSH and LQKENI. There are 14 residues in the CDR3. This CDR3 is CASSRRQDTGELFF. The CDR3 DNA is TGTGCCAGCTCACGACGGCAGGACACCGGGGAGCTGTTTTTT. The full variable domain, completed using reference TRBV18 and TRBJ2-2, is NAGVMQNPRHLVRRRGQEARLRCSPMKGHSHVYWYRQLPEEGLKFMVYLQKENIIDESGMPKERFSAEFPKEGPSILRIQQVVRGDSAAYFCASSRRQDTGELFFGEGSRLTVL.

This clonotype was counted between two and nine times. The chain joins TRBV7-9 to TRBJ1-2; unclear D gene. CDR1 and CDR2 from the germline V gene are SEHNR and FQNEAQ (reference sequence). The V end lost 1 base, the J end lost 4 bases, and 16 bases lay between the germline ends. The CDR3 contains 16 residues. In DNA, the CDR3 is TGTGCCAGCAGCTTAGTGAAGGGCTCCCCCACCTATGGCTACACCTTC. This gives the protein CASSLVKGSPTYGYTF.

V and J are TRBV6-1 and TRBJ1-2, with 8 bases that match TRBD1. This CDR3 has 15 amino acids. The germline V gene has CDR1 MNHNS and CDR2 SASEGT. Trimming removed 5 bases from V and 3 bases from J; junction bases left unmatched: 8. CDR3 coding DNA: TGTGCCAGCAGTCTGGGACAGGCGGGATACTATGGCTACACCTTC. It encodes CASSLGQAGYYGYTF.

The gene calls are TRBV19 and TRBJ1-4; TRBD1 agrees at 7 bases. This CDR3 is built from 13 residues. CDR1 LNHDA and CDR2 SQIVND come from the germline V gene (reference sequence). V lost 8 bases, J lost 7 bases, and 7 bases stayed unmatched. In DNA form, the CDR3 reads TGTGCCAGTCACGCCAGGGGGAGTGAAAAACTGTTTTTT. It specifies CASHARGSEKLFF.

This clonotype showed up many times. This chain joins TRBV12-3 or TRBV12-4 and TRBJ2-3; a possible D gene is TRBD1 (8 bases). V shed 0 bases and J shed 6 bases, with 10 bases lying between them. This CDR3 has 14 amino acids. The CDR3 bases are TGTGCCAGCAGTTTAGCACAGGGGGGGGATACGCAGTATTTT. This translates into CASSLAQGGDTQYF.

There are many counts of this clonotype. V usage is TRBV20-1 and J usage is TRBJ1-5, with 7 bases matching TRBD1. The germline gives CDR1 DFQATT, CDR2 SNEGSKA (reference sequence). The CDR3 is 15 amino acids. Trimming cost V 3 bases and J 0 bases; bases outside gene matches: 5. CDR3 DNA: TGCAGTGCTAGGGGGACAGAATATAGCAATCAGCCCCAGCATTTT. Translated: CSARGTEYSNQPQHF.

This clonotype was counted a few times. The chain links TRBV6-4 to TRBJ2-2, with 11 bases that match TRBD2. This CDR3 is built from 14 residues. CDR1 is MRHNA and CDR2 is SNTAGT in the germline V gene. The V gene end was trimmed by 6 bases and the J gene end by 3 bases; junction bases not matched to a gene: 0. CDR3 sequence (DNA): TGTGCCAGCAGACTAGCGGGAGACACCGGGGAGCTGTTTTTT. Its translation: CASRLAGDTGELFF.

This clonotype was observed at least ten times. The chain couples TRBV28 to TRBJ1-1; D gene ambiguous. The V end was cut by 8 bases, the J end by 1 base, with 5 bases between. CDR1 and CDR2 (germline): MDHEN, SYDVKM. The CDR3 covers 11 residues. The chain's CDR3 is CASPGNTEAFF. The CDR3 DNA follows: TGTGCCAGCCCGGGGAACACTGAAGCTTTCTTT. Full variable domain (remainder filled in from reference TRBV28 and TRBJ1-1): DVKVTQSSRYLVKRTGEKVFLECVQDMDHENMFWYRQDPGLGLRLIYFSYDVKMKEKGDIPEGYSVSREKKERFSLILESASTNQTSMYLCASPGNTEAFFGQGTRLTVV.

The CDR3 protein is CASSLGGYVAGGGTGELFF. The CDR3 DNA reads as TGTGCCAGCAGTTTAGGGGGCTATGTCGCGGGAGGGGGTACCGGGGAGCTGTTTTTT. J is TRBJ2-2 and V is TRBV12-3 or TRBV12-4; 9 bases line up with TRBD2. V lost 1 base, J lost 5 bases, and 14 bases stayed unmatched. This CDR3 is 19 amino acids long.

The V gene is TRBV28, the J gene TRBJ2-7; the D gene could be TRBD1 or TRBD2 (6 bases each). There are 14 residues in the CDR3. Germline V gives CDR1 MDHEN, CDR2 SYDVKM. Trimming left V 7 bases short and J 6 bases short, with 19 bases between. The CDR3, as DNA: TGTGCCAGCACCATACAAGGGGGGTCGGCCGAGCAGTACTTC. It is translated as CASTIQGGSAEQYF.

The CDR3 nucleotides are TGTGCCTGGAGTGTAAGCCAGGGAGGTAATTCACCCCTCCACTTT. Encoded protein: CAWSVSQGGNSPLHF. This chain uses TRBV30 with TRBJ1-6; the D gene is possibly TRBD1 (5 bases). Germline V gives CDR1 GTSNPN, CDR2 SVGIG (reference sequence). Trimming left V 0 bases short and J 6 bases short, with 12 bases between. The CDR3 length is 15 residues.

This sequence joins TRBV4-1 and TRBJ2-2, with D perhaps TRBD2 (5 bases). The CDR3 sequence is 16 residues long. Germline lookup yields CDR1 MGHRA and CDR2 YSYEKL. V gave up 4 bases and J gave up 4 bases, with 16 bases separating them. The DNA for the CDR3 is TGCGCCAGCAGCCGTACCCAACTAGTCATCACCGGGGAGCTGTTTTTT. This translates into CASSRTQLVITGELFF.

With regard to this clonotype: One end of the junction varies from germline; a read error may be responsible. This chain joins TRBV7-9 and TRBJ2-5; D possibly corresponds to TRBD1 (6 bases). Germline CDR1 is SEHNR and CDR2 is FQNEAQ (reference sequence). This CDR3 has 16 amino acids. The CDR3 sequence is CASSSVAGQGQGTQYF. DNA for the CDR3: TGTGCCAGCAGCTCCGTAGCAGGGCAGGGGCAAGGGACCCAGTACTTC.

Turning to this clonotype: This may arise from a read error, as a much more abundant clone is one base away. The J gene is TRBJ2-1, the V gene TRBV2, with a possible D match to TRBD2 (5 bases). With 8 bases removed from V and 6 bases from J, the gap between germline ends came to 14 bases. The CDR3 runs 13 residues. Per the germline V gene, CDR1 is SNHLY and CDR2 is FYNNEI. CDR3 coding DNA: TGTGCCAGCGCTAGCCGGTATTCCAATGAGCAGTTCTTC. This codes for CASASRYSNEQFF.

This clonotype was seen ten or more times. This chain joins TRBV12-3 or TRBV12-4 and TRBJ2-3; 7 bases agree with TRBD2. With 8 bases clipped from V and 4 bases from J, the junction kept 12 bases outside the gene matches. This CDR3 comprises 15 residues. For the CDR3, the DNA is TGTGCCAGCCGCCTCGGGGCTAGCGGTGCAGATACGCAGTATTTT. Encoded protein: CASRLGASGADTQYF.

In this sample, this clonotype turned up a few times. This rearrangement joins TRBV19 to TRBJ1-5; 7 bases agree with TRBD1. The V segment lost 2 bases and the J segment 9 bases; nucleotides outside the gene matches: 4. The germline CDR1 and CDR2 sequences are LNHDA and SQIVND (reference sequence). The length of the CDR3 is 13 residues. The CDR3 spells CASSIRHRGPQHF. CDR3 coding DNA: TGTGCCAGTAGTATACGCCACAGGGGGCCCCAGCATTTT.

Concerning this clonotype itself: The junction departs from the called germline gene at one end, perhaps through a read error. The V and J genes are TRBV5-1 and TRBJ2-1; no definite D call. Germline lookup yields CDR1 SGHRS and CDR2 YFSETQ. The CDR3 extends over 12 amino acids. The CDR3 DNA reads TGCGCCGGCAGCTTGGATGGGAATGAGCAGTTCTTC. Translating it yields CAGSLDGNEQFF.